This T cell receptor (beta chain) stems from a study of blood T cell repertoires in COVID-19 (dated by TCRdb to about 2020). Some background on the complete study: Samples from collaborators originated in the United States, Italy and Spain and spanned both the acute and convalescent phases of COVID-19. Where HLA class I and class II types were available, the types were taken from metadata supplied by the sample provider, not from assay-based typing. The sample metadata nearly always contained a de-identified subject ID, COVID-19 status, age in years and sex. The prospective study material was composed of cDNA or gDNA derived from T cells, B-cell-depleted T cells, or PBMCs. Subjects who had been exposed to COVID-19, were actively infected with it, or had recovered from it provided the deeply sampled blood TCRbeta repertoires that made up the dataset. Samples were obtained from the ongoing ImmuneRACE study (first 160 participants) and from about 1,300 subjects provided by 6 global collaborators. The repertoires were made available in a free public database intended to serve as a resource for research on the immune response to SARS-CoV-2.

Whole blood was collected in K2EDTA tubes by collaborating institutions according to the institutions' own protocols. Collaborator samples were shipped for TCRbeta analysis as frozen whole blood, isolated PBMCs, or DNA extracted from either sample type. Beyond this particular receptor, the publication reports: Clinical and demographic metadata were provided uncurated, with the amount varying by source and participant.

The immunoSEQ Assay, a bias-controlled multiplex PCR, was used to amplify TCRbeta CDR3 regions from genomic DNA. Turning to the authors' computational methods: Nucleated cell counts per sample were estimated from amplification of reference gene primers within the assay. To quantify the absolute abundance of each unique TCRbeta CDR3 rearrangement, sequence reads were collapsed and filtered. For each sample, productive Simpson clonality was calculated by taking the square root of Simpson's diversity index across productive rearrangements. This is the immuneACCESS table as TCRdb keeps it, with only in-frame sequences that have V and J called. A part of the clones is gone; compared with another copy, unresolved V genes explain less than half, and the rest is unexplained. That table furnishes V, J and clone size, whereas the DNA furnished D and trimming. In this sample the table shows some 28,000 clones, roughly nine tenths of which occur a single time. Over 9.5% of the sample rests with the top ten.

Including the terminal cysteine and phenylalanine, the CDR3 comprises 15 residues. Just CDR3 DNA is preserved here, 45 bases in frame from base 1. CDR1 MNHEY and CDR2 SMNVEV are derived from the germline V gene (reference sequence). V and J are trimmed by 5 bases and 4 bases, and the gene matches miss 9 bases of the junction. A note on this clone: This clone's antigen is unknown. Within one base of it there is no much larger clone, and no base qualities were kept.

The sequence came from a man aged 55 to 69 with acute or convalescent COVID-19. The V and J genes are TRBV27 and TRBJ2-7, and 9 bases in between align with TRBD1. The sequenced sample consisted of peripheral blood. CDR3 region: CASSRDGTGQYEQYF. The DNA reads as follows: TGTGCCAGCAGTAGGGACGGGACAGGGCAATACGAGCAGTACTTC.